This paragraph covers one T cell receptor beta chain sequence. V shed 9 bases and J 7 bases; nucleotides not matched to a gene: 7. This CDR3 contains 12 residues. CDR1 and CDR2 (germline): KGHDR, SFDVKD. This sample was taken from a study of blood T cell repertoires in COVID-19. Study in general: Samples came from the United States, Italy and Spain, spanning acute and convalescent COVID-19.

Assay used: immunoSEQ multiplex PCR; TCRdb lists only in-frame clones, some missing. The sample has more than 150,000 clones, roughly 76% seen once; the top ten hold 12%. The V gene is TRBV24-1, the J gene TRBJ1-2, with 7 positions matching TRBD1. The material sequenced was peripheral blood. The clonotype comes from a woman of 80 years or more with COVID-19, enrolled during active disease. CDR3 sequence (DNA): TGTGCCACCGAGAGACAGGGAGGTGGCTACACCTTC. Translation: CATERQGGGYTF.